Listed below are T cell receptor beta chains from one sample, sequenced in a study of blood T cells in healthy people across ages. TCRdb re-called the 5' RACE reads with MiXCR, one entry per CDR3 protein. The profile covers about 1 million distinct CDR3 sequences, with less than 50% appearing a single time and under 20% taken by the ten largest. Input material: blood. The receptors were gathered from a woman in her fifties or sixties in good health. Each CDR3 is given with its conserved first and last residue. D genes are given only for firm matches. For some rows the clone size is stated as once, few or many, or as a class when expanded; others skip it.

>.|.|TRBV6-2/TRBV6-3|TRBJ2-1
TGTGCCAGCAGTTTCCCGCAGGTGGAGACTAACAATGAGCAGTTCTTC
CASSFPQVETNNEQFF
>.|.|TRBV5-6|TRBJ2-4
TGTGCCAGCAGCCCGGGAGTCTCGGACATTCAGTACTTC
CASSPGVSDIQYF
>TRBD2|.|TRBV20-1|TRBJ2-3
TGCAGTGCTAGAGATAGGGGGCGGCTAGCGGGAGGGAGGAGCACAGATACGCAGTATTTT
CSARDRGRLAGGRSTDTQYF
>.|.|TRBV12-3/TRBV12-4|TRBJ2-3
TGTGCCAGTTCGGGGTATAGCACAGATACGCAGTATTTT
CASSGYSTDTQYF
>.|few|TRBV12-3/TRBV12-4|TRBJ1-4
TGTGCCAGCAGCACGACAGACAGCGAAAAACTGTTTTTT
CASSTTDSEKLFF
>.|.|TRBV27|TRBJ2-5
TGTGCCAGCAGTTTCTCCGACCCGGCGGAGCAGTACTTC
CASSFSDPAEQYF
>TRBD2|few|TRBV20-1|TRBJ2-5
TGCAGTGCTTCCGGACTAGGCCAAGAGACCCAGTACTTC
CSASGLGQETQYF
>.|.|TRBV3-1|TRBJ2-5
TGTGCCAGCAGCCATCCCAGGGGGGTTCGGCAGTACTTC
CASSHPRGVRQYF
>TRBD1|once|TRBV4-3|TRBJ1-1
TGCGCCAGCAGCCACTTCACAGGGGCGGCTGAAGCTTTCTTT
CASSHFTGAAEAFF
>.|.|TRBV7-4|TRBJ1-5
TGTGCCAGCAGCCACGTTCTGAGCAATCGGCCCCAGCATTTT
CASSHVLSNRPQHF
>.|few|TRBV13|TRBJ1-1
TGTGCCAGCAGCCCCCCCCGGGGGTGGAACACTGAAGCTTTCTTT
CASSPPRGWNTEAFF
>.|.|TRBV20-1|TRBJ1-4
TGCAGTGCGGCAGGACAGTCAACTAATGAAAAACTGTTTTTT
CSAAGQSTNEKLFF
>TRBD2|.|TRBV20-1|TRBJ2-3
TGCAGTGCTAGCTTGCAAGCGGGAGGGAACACAGATACGCAGTATTTT
CSASLQAGGNTDTQYF
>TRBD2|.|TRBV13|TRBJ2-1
TGTGCCAGCAGCCCCGGGACTAGCGTATCCTACAATGAGCAGTTCTTC
CASSPGTSVSYNEQFF
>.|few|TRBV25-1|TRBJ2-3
TGTGCCAGCACCGAACCACCAGATACGCAGTATTTT
CASTEPPDTQYF
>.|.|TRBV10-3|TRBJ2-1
TGTGCCATCAGGATGAGGACTGATTACAATGAGCAGTTCTTC
CAIRMRTDYNEQFF
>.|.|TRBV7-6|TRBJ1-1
TGTGCCAGCAGCTTAGGAGCCGACAGTGCTTTTAACACTGAAGCTTTCTTT
CASSLGADSAFNTEAFF
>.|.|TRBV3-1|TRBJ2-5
TGTGCCAGCAGCAGGGCCCTTAAAGAGACCCAGTACTTC
CASSRALKETQYF
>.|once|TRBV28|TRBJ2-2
TGTGCCAGCAGTTTATTACACAAAACCGGGGAGCTGTTTTTT
CASSLLHKTGELFF
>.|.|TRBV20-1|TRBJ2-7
TGCAGTGCCAGTTCGGACGGCCGCTCCTACGAGCAGTACTTC
CSASSDGRSYEQYF
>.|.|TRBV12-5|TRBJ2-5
TGTGCTAGTGGTTTGAGCGCCTTTAGGGGGACCCAGTACTTC
CASGLSAFRGTQYF
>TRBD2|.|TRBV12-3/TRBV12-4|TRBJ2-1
TGTGCCAGCAGCCCCTTAGCGGGAGCCGCCTACAATGAGCAGTTCTTC
CASSPLAGAAYNEQFF
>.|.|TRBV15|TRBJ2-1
TGTGCCACCAGCCTAGGACCCGCCTACAATGAGCAGTTCTTC
CATSLGPAYNEQFF
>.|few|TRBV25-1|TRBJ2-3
TGTGCCAGCAGTGGAAAGGGAAGGCCAGATACGCAGTATTTT
CASSGKGRPDTQYF
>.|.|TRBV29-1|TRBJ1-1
TGCAGCGTTGGGAGCTTGGCTGAAGCTTTCTTT
CSVGSLAEAFF
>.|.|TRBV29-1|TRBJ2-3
TGCAGCGCCGTCGGGGGAGCCGAAGCAGATACGCAGTATTTT
CSAVGGAEADTQYF
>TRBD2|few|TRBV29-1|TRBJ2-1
TGCAGCGTTGAATTTCCCCTAGCGGGGGCGAAATTTGAGCAGTTCTTC
CSVEFPLAGAKFEQFF
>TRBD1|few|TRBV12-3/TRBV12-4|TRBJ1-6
TGTGCCAGCAGCCGCAGGGGGCAAGGGTCACCCCTCCACTTT
CASSRRGQGSPLHF
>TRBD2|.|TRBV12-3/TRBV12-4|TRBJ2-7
TGTGCCAGCACCCTAGCGGGGACACCTTCCTACGAGCAGTACTTC
CASTLAGTPSYEQYF
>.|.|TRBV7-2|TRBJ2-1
TGTGCCAGCAGCTTACTTAGGGTCTACAATGAGCAGTTCTTC
CASSLLRVYNEQFF
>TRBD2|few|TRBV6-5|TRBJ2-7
TGTGCCAGCACCGCCCGACTAGCGGGAGACGAGCAGTACTTC
CASTARLAGDEQYF
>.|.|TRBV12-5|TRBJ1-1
TGTGCTAGTGGTTTGGTCGCTACAGCGAGCGCTTTCTTT
CASGLVATASAFF
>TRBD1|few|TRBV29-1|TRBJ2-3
TGCAGCGTTGAAAAGACAGGGCCCACAGATACGCAGTATTTT
CSVEKTGPTDTQYF